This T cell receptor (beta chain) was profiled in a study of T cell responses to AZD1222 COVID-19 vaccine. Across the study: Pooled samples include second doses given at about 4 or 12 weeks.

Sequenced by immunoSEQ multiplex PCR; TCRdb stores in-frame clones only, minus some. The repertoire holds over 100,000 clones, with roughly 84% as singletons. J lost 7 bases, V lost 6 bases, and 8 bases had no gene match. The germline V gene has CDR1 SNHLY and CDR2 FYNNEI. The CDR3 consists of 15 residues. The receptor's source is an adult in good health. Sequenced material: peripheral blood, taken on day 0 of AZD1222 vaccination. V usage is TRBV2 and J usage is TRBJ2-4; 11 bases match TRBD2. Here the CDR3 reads CASSDTSGRVNIQYF. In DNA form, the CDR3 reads TGTGCCAGCAGCGATACTAGCGGGAGAGTGAACATTCAGTACTTC.